This TCR beta chain was recorded in a study of Graves' ophthalmopathy and Graves' hyperthyroidism. In the study overall: Before any treatment, peripheral blood was taken at the initial diagnosis.

Ophthalmopathic donors had moderate-to-severe activity, CAS ≥3 and NOSPECS ≥4, with disease that had lasted under 3 months. Investigators amplified TCR beta CDR3 regions from RNA transcripts. After a first-round RT-PCR with HTBI primers, a second-round multiplex PCR was run. TCRdb independently ran MiXCR on the multiplex PCR reads; one entry per CDR3 protein. The sample lists some 240,000 distinct CDR3 sequences; approximately 42% were seen once. Study conclusions and caveats: This model predicted ophthalmopathy progression (sensitivity approximately 68%, specificity 72.22%). Clonotypes were expanded in thyroid at above 0.001 frequency, and most also appeared in blood.

This clonotype was seen more than once but under ten times. Its matching antigen is unknown. This CDR3 spans 14 amino acids. With 3 bases removed from V and 6 bases from J, the gap between germline ends came to 15 bases. CDR1 is SNHLY and CDR2 is FYNNEI in the germline V gene. The V and J genes are TRBV2 and TRBJ2-7; a weak D match, TRBD2 (5 bases). The TCR sequence derives from an adult man with Graves' ophthalmopathy. Sequences were obtained from peripheral blood. The CDR3 is CASSDGVAPTEQYF. CDR3 DNA sequence: TGTGCCAGCAGTGACGGGGTAGCCCCTACCGAGCAGTACTTC. The full variable domain, rest sourced from reference TRBV2 and TRBJ2-7, is EPEVTQTPSHQVTQMGQEVILRCVPISNHLYFYWYRQILGQKVEFLVSFYNNEISEKSEIFDDQFSVERPDGSNFTLKIRSTKLEDSAMYFCASSDGVAPTEQYFGPGTRLTVT.